These T cell receptor beta chains were read from a single sample in a study of shared T cell receptors in the human thymus. Here immunoSEQ multiplex PCR was the method, and the copy in TCRdb shows in-frame clones only, minus some. The top ten hold roughly 0.01% of the sample, which has 550,000 to 800,000 clones, 70% to 90% seen once. The same sample was also used in a study of human thymus T cells.

The sample was thymocytes. Every receptor here comes from a girl less than two years old with a congenital heart defect. CDR3s include the opening cysteine and the closing phenylalanine or tryptophan. A D gene is named only where the DNA matches it firmly. Clone sizes are given selectively: once, few, many, or a class where the clone is expanded.

>once|TRBJ2-3|NA|TRBV12-5
TGTGCTAGTGGGATCCCTGTACAGGCCTCTACGCAGTATTTT
CASGIPVQASTQYF
>once|TRBJ1-2|NA|TRBV29-1
TGCAGCGTTGAACTGGAGTACTATGGCTACACCTTC
CSVELEYYGYTF
>NA|TRBJ1-5|TRBD1|TRBV19
TGTGCCAGTAGTCACAGGGGGCCTAGCAATCAGCCCCAGCATTTT
CASSHRGPSNQPQHF
>NA|TRBJ1-4|NA|TRBV9
TGTGCCAGCAGCGTAGCTAGGGAGCCGGTGGGGGAAAAACTGTTTTTT
CASSVAREPVGEKLFF
>NA|TRBJ1-1|NA|TRBV18
TGTGCCAGCTCAGGGGCTTGGAACACTGAAGCTTTCTTT
CASSGAWNTEAFF
>NA|TRBJ2-7|NA|TRBV28
TGTGCCAGCAGTCCGCCCTCGACAGGCCCGGCGCCCTACGAGCAGTACTTC
CASSPPSTGPAPYEQYF
>NA|TRBJ2-2|TRBD1|TRBV5-1
TGCGCCAGCAGCAACCTCGGGACAGCGCAGAACACCGGGGAGCTGTTTTTT
CASSNLGTAQNTGELFF
>NA|TRBJ1-1|NA|TRBV5-6
TGTGCCAGCAGCCCTCGTTCAGACAGGCATGGAGCTTTCTTT
CASSPRSDRHGAFF
>NA|TRBJ2-1|NA|TRBV25-1
TGTGCCAGCAGTGAATTTTCTTGGGGGGACCTATACAATGAGCAGTTCTTC
CASSEFSWGDLYNEQFF
>NA|TRBJ2-2|NA|TRBV5-1
TGCGCCAGCAGCTTTACCGGGGTCCACGCCCCCACCGGGGAGCTGTTTTTT
CASSFTGVHAPTGELFF
>NA|TRBJ1-2|TRBD1|TRBV7-8
TGTGCCAGCAGCCGACAGGGCTTCTACTATGGCTACACCTTC
CASSRQGFYYGYTF
>NA|TRBJ2-7|NA|TRBV5-4
TGTGCCAGCAGCTTGAGAACTCGACAGGAGAGGGGCTTAGGGCGGGAGCAGTACTTC
CASSLRTRQERGLGREQYF
>NA|TRBJ2-7|TRBD1|TRBV2
TGTGCCAGCAGGAGGGACAGGTCCTACGAGCAGTACTTC
CASRRDRSYEQYF
>NA|TRBJ1-3|TRBD1|TRBV7-2
TGTGCCAGCAGCTTACCCGCTAAGGACAGGGTTGGAAACACCATATATTTT
CASSLPAKDRVGNTIYF
>NA|TRBJ2-1|TRBD1|TRBV19
TGTGCCAGTAGTATATGGGACAGGGGCGAGGTTTACAATGAGCAGTTCTTC
CASSIWDRGEVYNEQFF
>NA|TRBJ2-7|TRBD2|TRBV11-2
TGTGCCAGCAGCTTTCTGACTAGCGGGGGGAACTACGAGCAGTACTTC
CASSFLTSGGNYEQYF
>few|TRBJ1-3|TRBD1|TRBV28
TGTGCCAGCAGTGGGGGACAGCTCAGCTCTGGAAACACCATATATTTT
CASSGGQLSSGNTIYF
>NA|TRBJ2-7|TRBD2|TRBV9
TGTGCCAGCAGCGTAGGTGGTAAGGCTAGCGGGGAGGACTACGAGCAGTACTTC
CASSVGGKASGEDYEQYF
>NA|TRBJ1-2|TRBD1|TRBV5-1
TGCGCCAGCAGCGTTACCCTGGACAGGGACTATGGCTACACCTTC
CASSVTLDRDYGYTF
>few|TRBJ2-7|NA|TRBV28
TGTGCCAGCAGTTTACAAACAGGACCAACCTCCTACGAGCAGTACTTC
CASSLQTGPTSYEQYF
>NA|TRBJ1-1|NA|TRBV6-1
TGTGCCAGCAGTGATGAAGGCGGAGGTTTGAACACTGAAGCTTTCTTT
CASSDEGGGLNTEAFF
>NA|TRBJ1-1|NA|TRBV7-3
TGTGCCAGCAGCTTAACGGGGGACTCGAACACTGAAGCTTTCTTT
CASSLTGDSNTEAFF
>NA|TRBJ2-7|TRBD1|TRBV6-5
TGTGCCAGCAGCGTTCTTGGGACAGGGATCAGAAGGGACTTC
CASSVLGTGIRRDF
>NA|TRBJ1-2|NA|TRBV14
TGTGCCAGCAGCCAAACAGCCGGCTATGGCTACACCTTC
CASSQTAGYGYTF
>once|TRBJ1-4|NA|TRBV27
TGTGCCAGCAGTTTAGGGGGCCCCTGGGGTGAAAAACTGTTTTTT
CASSLGGPWGEKLFF
>NA|TRBJ2-2|NA|TRBV5-6
TGTGCCAGCAGCTTTAATCGGGGATACGGGACTTTCGGCTCCGGGGAGCTGTTTTTT
CASSFNRGYGTFGSGELFF
>NA|TRBJ1-3|TRBD1|TRBV5-6
TGTGCCAGCAGCCCAAATACCTCAACAGGGGCCGGAAACACCATATATTTT
CASSPNTSTGAGNTIYF
>NA|TRBJ1-5|NA|TRBV10-3
TGTGCCATCAGTGCCGGGCCGGGGGGAGGGCAGCCCCAGCATTTT
CAISAGPGGGQPQHF
>NA|TRBJ2-5|TRBD1|TRBV30
TGTGCCTGGAGTAGACAGGGAGAGACCCAGTACTTC
CAWSRQGETQYF
>NA|TRBJ1-5|TRBD1|TRBV18
TGTGCCAGCTCACGTCACGACAGGGAAGACAATCAGCCCCAGCATTTT
CASSRHDREDNQPQHF
>NA|TRBJ1-1|NA|TRBV5-1
TGCGCCAGCAGCTTATATCGACAGGCCACGGACACTGAAGCTTTCTTT
CASSLYRQATDTEAFF